This paragraph reports one T cell receptor (beta chain). Its target is unknown. The sample belongs to a study of cytomegalovirus exposure and HLA in healthy donors. Repertoires were generated with immunoSEQ multiplex PCR, while TCRdb's copy carries only in-frame clones and drops some. Of around 50,000 clones listed, around 94% were seen once; the top ten hold approximately 8.1%. Germline CDR1 is KGHSH and CDR2 is LQKENI. V shed 6 bases, J shed 4 bases, and the junction held 0 bases outside the gene matches. The CDR3 runs 13 residues. Study-wide points: In vitro assays verified that three CMV-associated chains recognized CMV antigens specifically.

Sequenced input: PBMCs. This receptor was taken from a woman aged 18 to 35 in good health and CMV-seropositive. V is TRBV18 and J is TRBJ2-5, with 12 bases fitting TRBD2. In nucleotides, the CDR3 is TGTGCCAGCTCGGGACTAGCGGGAGAGACCCAGTACTTC. Translating gives CASSGLAGETQYF.